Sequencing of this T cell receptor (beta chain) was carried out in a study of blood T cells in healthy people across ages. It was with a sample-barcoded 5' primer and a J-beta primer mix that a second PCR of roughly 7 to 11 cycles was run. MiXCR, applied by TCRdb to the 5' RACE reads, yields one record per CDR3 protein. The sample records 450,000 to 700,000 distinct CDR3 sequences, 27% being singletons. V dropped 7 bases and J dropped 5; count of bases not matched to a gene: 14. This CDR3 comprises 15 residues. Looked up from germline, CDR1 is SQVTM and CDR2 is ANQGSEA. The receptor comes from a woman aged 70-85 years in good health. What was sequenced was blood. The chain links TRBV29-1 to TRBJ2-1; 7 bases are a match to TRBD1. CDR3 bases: TGCAGCGCCATACTTCCGACAGGGATTGACAATGAGCAGTTCTTC. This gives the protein CSAILPTGIDNEQFF.